Sequencing of this T cell receptor beta chain was carried out in a study of monozygotic twins with cystic fibrosis. For the study at large: Library input was 2.5 to 3.5 micrograms of fragmented DNA, with about 15 PCR cycles.

TCRdb's table, derived via immunoSEQ multiplex PCR, lists solely in-frame clones and lacks some. The sample records some 33,000 clones, about nine tenths being singletons. CDR1 and CDR2 (germline): SGHTA, FQGNSA. The CDR3 sequence is 11 residues long. V shed 5 bases and J 7 bases; nucleotides not matched to a gene: 1. A note on this clone: Its specificity is unknown.

The study, taken as a whole, reports: In this small cohort, shared CDR3 numbers showed no association with age, concordance or disease severity. Low clonality (median about 0.0095) suggested a mostly naive repertoire.

The chain carries TRBV7-2 and TRBJ2-7; 8 bases map to TRBD2. This receptor was identified in a boy younger than 10 with cystic fibrosis. Sequencing was performed on blood. The CDR3 nucleotides are TGTGCCAGCAGCCCGGGGGGGGAGCAGTACTTC. It is translated as CASSPGGEQYF. The whole variable domain, remainder taken from reference TRBV7-2 and TRBJ2-7, is GAGVSQSPSNKVTEKGKDVELRCDPISGHTALYWYRQSLGQGLEFLIYFQGNSAPDKSGLPSDRFSAERTGGSVSTLTIQRTQQEDSAVYLCASSPGGEQYFGPGTRLTVT.